The TCR beta chain described here comes from a study of OX40 agonist ivuxolimab in advanced cancers. Study results and caveats: Both CD4+ and CD8+ T cell populations in blood had undergone clonal expansion by week 6 at 0.1 to 3.0 mg/kg. Expanded clones were, on average, more numerous among CD8+ T cells than CD4+.

Notes on this clone: Its specificity is unknown.

The CDR3 has 15 amino acids. Germline loops: CDR1 SGHDT, CDR2 YYEEEE. With V trimmed by 4 bases and J by 6 bases, 11 bases remained unmatched. Generated by immunoSEQ multiplex PCR, the TCRdb table keeps only in-frame clones and is missing some. The table records tens of thousands of clones, around 90% of them present only once. Systemic immunosuppression or a history of autoimmune disease excluded patients. With baseline, cycle 4 day 1, and cycle 7 day 1 as timepoints, blood was sampled. The sequence was collected from an adult with an advanced solid tumor such as melanoma, head and neck, liver or kidney cancer. The J gene is TRBJ2-7, the V gene TRBV5-6; TRBD1 agrees at 9 bases. Material: CD4+ or CD8+ T cells sorted from blood, obtained in a trial of the OX40 agonist ivuxolimab. The chain's CDR3 is CASSPEGTGLREQYF. The CDR3 DNA reads as TGTGCCAGCAGCCCGGAGGGGACAGGGTTGCGCGAGCAGTACTTC.